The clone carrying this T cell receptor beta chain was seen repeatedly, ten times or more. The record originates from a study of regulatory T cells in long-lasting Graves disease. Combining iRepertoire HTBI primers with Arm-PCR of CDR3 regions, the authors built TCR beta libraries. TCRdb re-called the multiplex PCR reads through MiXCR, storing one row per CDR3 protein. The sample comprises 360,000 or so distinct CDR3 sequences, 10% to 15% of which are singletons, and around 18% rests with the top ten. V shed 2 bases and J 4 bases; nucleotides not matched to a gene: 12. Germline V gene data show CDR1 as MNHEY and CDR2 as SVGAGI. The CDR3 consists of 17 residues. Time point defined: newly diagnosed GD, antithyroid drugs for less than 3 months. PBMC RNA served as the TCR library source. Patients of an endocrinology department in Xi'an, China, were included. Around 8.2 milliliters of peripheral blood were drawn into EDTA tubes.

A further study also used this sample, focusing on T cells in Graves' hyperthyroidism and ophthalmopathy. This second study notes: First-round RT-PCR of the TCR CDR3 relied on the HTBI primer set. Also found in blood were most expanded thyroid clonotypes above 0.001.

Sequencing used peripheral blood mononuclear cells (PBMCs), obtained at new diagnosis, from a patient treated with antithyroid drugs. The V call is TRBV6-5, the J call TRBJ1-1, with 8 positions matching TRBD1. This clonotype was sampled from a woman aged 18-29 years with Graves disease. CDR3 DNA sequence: TGTGCCAGCAGTTACACCCCAGGGGGCGCGGCGGCCACTGAAGCTTTCTTT. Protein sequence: CASSYTPGGAAATEAFF.